This TCR beta chain was retrieved from a study of beta chain features in type 1 diabetes. cDNA synthesis used the whole RNA isolate, giving expressed TCRB sequences. Assay: immunoSEQ multiplex PCR; the TCRdb copy retains only in-frame clones and omits some. The sample has about 14,000 clones; roughly 63% are singletons. V gave up 6 bases and J gave up 9 bases; unmatched junction bases: 5. CDR3 size: 12 residues. The V gene's germline CDR1 is SGHTA and CDR2 FQGNSA. General study findings and limits: TCRB CDR3s were moderately but significantly shorter in Type 1 diabetes patients in all four CD4+ subsets.

As to this clone: Its antigen is currently unknown.

The rearrangement joins TRBV7-2 to TRBJ2-3; TRBD1 matches at 8 bases. The receptor was derived from a woman aged 18-29 years with type 1 diabetes. Sample: stem cell memory CD4+ T cells from blood. DNA for the CDR3: TGTGCCAGCAGGGAGGACAGGGACACGCAGTATTTT. Encoded protein: CASREDRDTQYF.